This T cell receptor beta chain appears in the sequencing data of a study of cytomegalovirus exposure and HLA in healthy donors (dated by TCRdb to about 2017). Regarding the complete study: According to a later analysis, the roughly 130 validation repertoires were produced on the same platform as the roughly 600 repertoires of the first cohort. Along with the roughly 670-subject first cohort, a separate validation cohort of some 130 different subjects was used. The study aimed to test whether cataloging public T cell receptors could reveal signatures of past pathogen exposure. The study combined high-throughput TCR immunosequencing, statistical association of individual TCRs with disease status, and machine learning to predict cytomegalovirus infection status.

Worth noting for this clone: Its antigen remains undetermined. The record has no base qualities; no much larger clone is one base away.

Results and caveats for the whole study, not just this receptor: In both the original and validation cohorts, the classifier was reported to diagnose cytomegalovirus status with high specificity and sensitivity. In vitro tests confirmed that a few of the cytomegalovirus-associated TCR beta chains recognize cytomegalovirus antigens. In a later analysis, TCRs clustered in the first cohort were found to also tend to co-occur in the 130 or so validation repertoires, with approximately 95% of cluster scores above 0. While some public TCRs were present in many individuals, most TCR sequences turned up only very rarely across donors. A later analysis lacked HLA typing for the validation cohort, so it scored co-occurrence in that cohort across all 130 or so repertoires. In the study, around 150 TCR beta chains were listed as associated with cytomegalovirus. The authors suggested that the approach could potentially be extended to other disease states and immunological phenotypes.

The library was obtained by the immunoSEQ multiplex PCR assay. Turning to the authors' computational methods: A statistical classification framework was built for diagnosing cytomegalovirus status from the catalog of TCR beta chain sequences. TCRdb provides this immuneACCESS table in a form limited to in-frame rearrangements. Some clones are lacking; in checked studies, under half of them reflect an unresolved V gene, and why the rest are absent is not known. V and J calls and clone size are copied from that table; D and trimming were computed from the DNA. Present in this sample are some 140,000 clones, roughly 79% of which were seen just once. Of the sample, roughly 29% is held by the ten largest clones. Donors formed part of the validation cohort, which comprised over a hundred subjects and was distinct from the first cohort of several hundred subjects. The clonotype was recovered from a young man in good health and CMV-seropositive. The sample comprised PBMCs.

The CDR3 region has the sequence CASSPPGQERLEAFF. The DNA is as follows: TGTGCCAGCAGCCCACCCGGACAGGAACGACTTGAAGCTTTCTTT. The chain employs TRBV7-9 and TRBJ1-1, and TRBD1 matches 7 of the central bases. Sequences SEHNR (CDR1) and FQNEAQ (CDR2) are obtained from the germline V gene (reference sequence). The V end gives up 5 bases and the J end 7 bases, leaving 13 bases in the junction not matched to a gene. The CDR3 has 15 amino acids, counting the end cysteine and phenylalanine. Here the CDR3 DNA is all that survives: 45 bases in frame from base 1. With the portions outside the CDR3 filled from the reference TRBV7-9 and TRBJ1-1 genes, the complete variable region becomes DTGVSQNPRHKITKRGQNVTFRCDPISEHNRLYWYRQTLGQGPEFLTYFQNEAQLEKSRLLSDRFSAERPKGSFSTLEIQRTEQGDSAMYLCASSPPGQERLEAFFGQGTRLTVV.